The table lists the clone carrying this T cell receptor (beta chain) with a few counts. A J-beta primer mix and a sample-barcoded 5' primer were used in a second PCR of about 6 to 12 cycles. A tag from a template-switch adaptor with 12 random nucleotides marked each cDNA molecule. Each CDR3 protein is one row after TCRdb ran MiXCR on the 5' RACE reads. The sample has fewer than 1 million distinct CDR3 sequences; around two fifths are singletons. The data belong to a study of blood T cells in healthy people across ages. With each sample, at least 6 micrograms of total RNA were extracted. The CDR3 consists of 13 residues. Germline V gene data show CDR1 as SGHRS and CDR2 as YFSETQ. With V trimmed by 5 bases and J by 7 bases, 5 bases remained unmatched.

The TCR sequence derives from a man aged 55 to 70 in good health. Sequences were obtained from blood. The chain employs TRBV5-1 and TRBJ2-1; 8 positions agree with TRBD2. CDR3 in DNA: TGCGCCAGCAGGCACGGGGGGGCTAATGAGCAGTTCTTC. It translates to CASRHGGANEQFF.